This TCR beta chain is from a study of control samples from healthy donors and cancer patients. Libraries were prepared by immunoSEQ multiplex PCR; TCRdb keeps only in-frame clonotypes and omits some of them. In the table there are 170,000 or so clones, 75% to 95% of which are singletons. The CDR3 has 11 amino acids. Looked up from germline, CDR1 is DFQATT and CDR2 is SNEGSKA (reference sequence). With 3 bases removed from V and 6 bases from J, the gap between germline ends came to 7 bases. The sample comprised blood. The chain uses TRBV20-1 and TRBJ2-3; D not certain. This clonotype was obtained from a woman in her forties in good health. CDR3 residues: CSASEADTQYF. In nucleotides, the CDR3 is TGCAGTGCTAGCGAGGCGGATACGCAGTATTTT.